The sequence of this TCR beta chain was determined in a study of T cell responses to AZD1222 COVID-19 vaccine. Study findings and constraints: Across the whole spike, CD4 TCRs peaked at regions 160-218 and 743-854. Repertoire collection took place solely once the T cell response had peaked. Reportedly, nearly half the spike-specific TCRs target unmutated variant regions.

About this clone itself: The antigen is undetermined.

The CDR3 totals 13 residues. V was trimmed by 9 bases and J by 3 bases, leaving 14 bases between them. Per germline, CDR1 LNHDA and CDR2 SQIVND (reference sequence). Produced via immunoSEQ multiplex PCR; TCRdb's table is partial and in-frame only. The profile shows roughly 58,000 clones, 75% to 90% of them singletons. This specimen was peripheral blood, taken on day 0 of MenACWY control vaccination. This rearrangement joins TRBV19 to TRBJ1-1; D not resolved. The sequence derives from an adult in good health. CDR3 DNA sequence: TGTGCCAGCGGGCGAAAATTGGACACTGAAGCTTTCTTT. This encodes CASGRKLDTEAFF. The full variable domain, its missing parts supplied by reference TRBV19 and TRBJ1-1, is DGGITQSPKYLFRKEGQNVTLSCEQNLNHDAMYWYRQDPGQGLRLIYYSQIVNDFQKGDIAEGYSVSREKKESFPLTVTSAQKNPTAFYLCASGRKLDTEAFFGQGTRLTVV.